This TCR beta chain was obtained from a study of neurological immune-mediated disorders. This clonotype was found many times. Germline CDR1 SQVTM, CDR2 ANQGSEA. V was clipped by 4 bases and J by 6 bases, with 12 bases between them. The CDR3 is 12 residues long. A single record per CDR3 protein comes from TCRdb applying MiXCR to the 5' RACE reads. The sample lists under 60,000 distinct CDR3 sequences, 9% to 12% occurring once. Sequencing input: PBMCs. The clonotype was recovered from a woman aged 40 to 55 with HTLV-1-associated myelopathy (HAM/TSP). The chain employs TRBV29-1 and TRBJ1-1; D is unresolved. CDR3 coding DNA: TGCAGCGTTGGAAAGGGTTTCCCTGAAGCTTTCTTT. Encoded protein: CSVGKGFPEAFF.